The present T cell receptor beta chain was sequenced within a study of blood T cells in healthy people across ages. Points from the study as a whole: With age, beta diversity per million T cells declined roughly linearly, significantly by approximately 40.

Primed by a sample-barcoded 5' primer and a J-beta primer mix, a second PCR proceeded for about 7 to 11 cycles. MiXCR, applied by TCRdb to the 5' RACE reads, yields one record per CDR3 protein. Here the sample spans 600,000 or so distinct CDR3 sequences, 20% to 25% being singletons. This CDR3 is built from 17 residues. Germline V lookup: CDR1 MNHNY, CDR2 SVGAGI (reference sequence). The V gene end was trimmed by 6 bases and the J gene end by 3 bases; junction bases not matched to a gene: 14. A few counts support this clonotype. Its antigen remains unknown. PBMCs were isolated at a quantity of at least 7 million per sample.

This chain uses TRBV6-6 with TRBJ2-7, with 10 bases identical to TRBD2. The specimen was blood. The sequence derives from an older man in good health. The CDR3 loop reads CASSPLVAGGNFYEQYF. CDR3 coding DNA: TGTGCCAGCAGCCCTTTGGTAGCGGGAGGAAATTTCTACGAGCAGTACTTC.